The rows below give T cell receptor beta chains drawn from one sample of a study of CD8+ T cells in alopecia areata. Sequencing used immunoSEQ multiplex PCR; TCRdb keeps in-frame clones, though not all of them. Among fewer than 250,000 clones listed, under 80% were seen once. The sample was CD4+ T cells sorted from blood, taken around week 50, from a patient treated with tofacitinib. These receptors all come from a human donor with alopecia areata. Each CDR3 is given with its conserved first and last residue. D genes are given only for firm matches. Size is omitted from some rows. Given values are once, few, many or a class for expanded clones.

D gene	clone size	V gene	J gene	CDR3 protein	CDR3 DNA
.	.	TRBV6-5	TRBJ1-2	CASSPDNYGYTF	TGTGCCAGCAGTCCAGACAACTATGGCTACACCTTC
.	.	TRBV29-1	TRBJ2-3	CSVEVLGRTQYF	TGCAGCGTTGAAGTTTTGGGGCGTACGCAGTATTTT
TRBD2	few	TRBV18	TRBJ2-6	CASSPGLAVRGANVLTF	TGTGCCAGCTCACCGGGACTAGCAGTACGTGGGGCCAACGTCCTGACTTTC
.	.	TRBV20-1	TRBJ2-3	CSAGVTDTQYF	TGCAGTGCGGGTGTAACAGATACGCAGTATTTT
.	.	TRBV11-2	TRBJ2-5	CASSRTEQGETQYF	TGTGCCAGCAGCCGGACTGAACAAGGGGAGACCCAGTACTTC
.	.	TRBV5-1	TRBJ2-3	CASSLDLVTATDTQYF	TGCGCCAGCAGCTTGGACTTGGTGACCGCAACAGATACGCAGTATTTT
.	.	TRBV30	TRBJ1-2	CAWSVGSRYTF	TGTGCCTGGAGTGTGGGCAGCCGCTACACCTTC
.	.	TRBV15	TRBJ2-7	CATSPAQGIVYEQYF	TGTGCCACCAGCCCAGCCCAGGGGATTGTCTACGAGCAGTACTTC
TRBD1	.	TRBV15	TRBJ2-7	CATSSDRGLYEQYF	TGTGCCACCAGCAGCGACAGGGGGCTCTACGAGCAGTACTTC
.	.	TRBV2	TRBJ1-4	CASSSTATNEKLFF	TGTGCCAGCAGCTCGACAGCAACTAATGAAAAACTGTTTTTT
.	.	TRBV11-2	TRBJ2-4	CASSLGATGGLLAKNIQYF	TGTGCCAGCAGCTTAGGAGCTACTGGAGGCCTACTAGCCAAAAACATTCAGTACTTC
.	.	TRBV30	TRBJ2-5	CATKEKTQYF	TGTGCCACCAAAGAGAAGACCCAGTACTTC
TRBD1	many	TRBV6-1	TRBJ2-3	CASSSHRGDTQYF	TGTGCCAGCAGTTCCCACAGGGGAGATACGCAGTATTTT
.	.	TRBV25-1	TRBJ1-2	CASSALLYGYTF	TGTGCCAGCAGCGCGCTGTTATATGGCTACACCTTC
.	few	TRBV7-9	TRBJ1-1	CASSLKWGVEAFF	TGTGCCAGCAGCTTAAAATGGGGGGTTGAAGCTTTCTTT
TRBD1	.	TRBV27	TRBJ2-1	CASSYGPHRGHLGHEQFF	TGTGCCAGCAGCTATGGGCCACACAGGGGGCACCTAGGCCATGAGCAGTTCTTC
TRBD2	.	TRBV6-5	TRBJ2-3	CASRTSGGTDTQYF	TGTGCCAGCAGAACTAGCGGGGGGACAGATACGCAGTATTTT
.	.	TRBV7-9	TRBJ2-6	CASSWGTSAGANVLTF	TGTGCCAGCAGCTGGGGGACATCAGCTGGGGCCAACGTCCTGACTTTC
TRBD2	.	TRBV18	TRBJ2-3	CASSQKPSGGTENTDTQYF	TGTGCCAGCTCACAAAAGCCTAGCGGGGGGACCGAGAACACAGATACGCAGTATTTT
.	.	TRBV11-3	TRBJ1-1	CASSLLRDTEAFF	TGTGCCAGCAGCTTATTGAGGGACACTGAAGCTTTCTTT
.	.	TRBV5-1	TRBJ2-3	CASSLRVAGDTQYF	TGCGCCAGCAGCCTAAGGGTTGCTGGGGATACGCAGTATTTT
.	.	TRBV5-1	TRBJ2-3	CASSYGGGLRTDTQYF	TGCGCCAGCAGCTACGGGGGCGGTCTCCGGACAGATACGCAGTATTTT
.	.	TRBV5-6	TRBJ1-1	CASTQPGLEAFF	TGTGCCAGCACCCAACCGGGGCTTGAAGCTTTCTTT
.	.	TRBV29-1	TRBJ2-5	CSGSGQETQYF	TGCAGCGGGTCCGGGCAAGAGACCCAGTACTTC
.	once	TRBV2	TRBJ2-7	CASNPGRLVRGEQYF	TGTGCCAGCAACCCCGGGAGATTGGTACGTGGAGAGCAGTACTTC